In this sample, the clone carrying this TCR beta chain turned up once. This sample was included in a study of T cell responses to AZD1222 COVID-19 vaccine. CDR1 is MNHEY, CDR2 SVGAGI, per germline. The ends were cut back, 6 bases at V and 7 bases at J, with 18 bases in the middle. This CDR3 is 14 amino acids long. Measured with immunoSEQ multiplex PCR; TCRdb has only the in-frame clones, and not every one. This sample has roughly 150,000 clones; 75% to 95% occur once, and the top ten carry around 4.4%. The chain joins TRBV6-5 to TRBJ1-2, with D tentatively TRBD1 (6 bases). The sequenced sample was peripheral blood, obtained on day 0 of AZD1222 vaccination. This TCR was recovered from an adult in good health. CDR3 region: CASRRTAGFTGYTF. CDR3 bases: TGTGCCAGCAGAAGGACAGCCGGTTTCACTGGCTACACCTTC.